This T cell receptor beta chain emerged from a study of Graves' ophthalmopathy and Graves' hyperthyroidism. Looking at the study overall: Peripheral blood was collected at initial diagnosis, before any treatment. Study-wide findings and caveats: The model flagged ophthalmopathy progression at roughly 64% sensitivity and under 75% specificity.

Active ophthalmopathy (CAS at least 3, NOSPECS at least 4), lasting under 3 months. Other autoimmune diseases, uncontrolled infections, pregnancy or lactation excluded patients from enrollment. With respect to this clonotype: Its antigen remains unidentified.

TCR beta CDR3 regions were amplified from RNA transcripts. The library came from an HTBI-primed first-round RT-PCR and a second-round multiplex PCR. One entry per CDR3 protein, called by TCRdb with MiXCR from the multiplex PCR reads. The profile shows roughly 160,000 distinct CDR3 sequences, 39% of them singletons. Trimming cost V 3 bases and J 1 base, with 7 bases left between them. The CDR3 loop spans 15 amino acids. The sequenced sample consisted of peripheral blood. V usage is TRBV12-3 or TRBV12-4 and J usage is TRBJ2-6; no clear D. This sequence originates from a man aged 30-40 years with Graves' ophthalmopathy. CDR3 sequence: CASSFKGSGANVLTF. The DNA for the CDR3 is TGTGCCAGCAGTTTTAAAGGGTCTGGGGCCAACGTCCTGACTTTC.